The entry that follows covers one TCR beta chain sequence. Its antigen is not identified. After removal of 4 bases from V and 5 bases from J, the junction contained 8 bases not matched to a gene. Germline V gives CDR1 SGHDN, CDR2 FVKESK. The CDR3 runs to 15 residues. This sample was included in a study of T cells in localized non-small cell lung cancer. General study findings and limits: As only one tumor region underwent sequencing, heterogeneity remains possible. T cell clonality was highest in uninvolved adjacent lung, above tumor.

Profiled with immunoSEQ multiplex PCR; TCRdb holds only in-frame clones, not every one. In the table there are roughly 77,000 clones, 88% of which are singletons. This chain links TRBV14 with TRBJ2-1; 7 bases are shared with TRBD2. This TCR came from a woman aged 40-69 years with stage I squamous cell lung carcinoma. The specimen was peripheral blood, collected before any cancer treatment. In DNA, the CDR3 is TGTGCCAGCAGCCCCAGTGGGAGGGGACACAATGAGCAGTTCTTC. As protein: CASSPSGRGHNEQFF.